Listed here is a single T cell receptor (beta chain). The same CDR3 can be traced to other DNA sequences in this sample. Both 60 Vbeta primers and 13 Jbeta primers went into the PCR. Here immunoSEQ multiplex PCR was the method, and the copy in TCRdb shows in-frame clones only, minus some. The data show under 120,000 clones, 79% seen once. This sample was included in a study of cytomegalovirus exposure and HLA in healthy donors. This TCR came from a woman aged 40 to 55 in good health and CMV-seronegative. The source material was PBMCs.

DNA of the CDR3: TGCGCCAGCAGCTTGGAGACAGGGGGGAACACTGAAGCTTTCTTT. Protein product: CASSLETGGNTEAFF. This rearrangement joins TRBV5-1 to TRBJ1-1; 9 nucleotides match TRBD1. The CDR3 covers 15 residues. Germline assignment: CDR1 SGHRS and CDR2 YFSETQ. J lost 1 base, V lost 0 bases, and 1 base had no gene match.